A selection of T cell receptor beta chains follows, all from one sample in a study of T cell repertoires in cytomegalovirus infection. TCRdb reprocessed the reads via MiXCR and lists one record per CDR3 protein. The sample has approximately 490,000 distinct CDR3 sequences; about 11% are singletons. The sample comprised PBMCs. The receptors were sampled from a human donor in good health (CMV status not recorded). Some clones in this sample may be carry-over from other donors' samples. The CDR3 runs from the conserved cysteine through the conserved F or W. A D gene is named only where the DNA matches it firmly. The size entry is marked missing in some rows and otherwise reads once, few, many or a size class.

clone_size d_call j_call cdr3_length v_call cdr3_nt cdr3_aa
few - TRBJ2-3 14 TRBV15 TGTGCCACCAGCATAGGGGGATCGGCAGATACGCAGTATTTT CATSIGGSADTQYF
many - TRBJ2-2 16 TRBV12-3/TRBV12-4 TGTGCCAGCAGTTTCTACAGGGCTACTAACACCGGGGAGCTGTTTTTT CASSFYRATNTGELFF
many - TRBJ1-5 14 TRBV19 TGTGCCAGTAGTATAGTACAGGGCATTCAGCCCCAGCATTTT CASSIVQGIQPQHF
many - TRBJ1-4 14 TRBV6-1 TGTGCCAGCAGTCGAGGGGGTTTAAATGAAAAACTGTTTTTT CASSRGGLNEKLFF
many - TRBJ1-1 10 TRBV20-1 TGCAGAACAGGGTTCACTGAAGCTTTCTTT CRTGFTEAFF
many TRBD1 TRBJ1-2 13 TRBV12-3/TRBV12-4 TGTGCCAGCAACCCCGGAAGAGGACAGGGCGATACCTTC CASNPGRGQGDTF
- - TRBJ2-7 14 TRBV9 TGTGCCAGCAGCGTAGAGTACAGAGCCTACGAGCAGTACTTC CASSVEYRAYEQYF
- - TRBJ1-2 14 TRBV20-1 TGCAGTGCTGGTCCGGGACGCGCTAACTATGGCTACACCTTC CSAGPGRANYGYTF
few - TRBJ2-1 13 TRBV6-1 TGTGCCAGCAGTGAAGTAGCCAAGGGTGAGCAGTTCTTC CASSEVAKGEQFF
many TRBD1 TRBJ1-2 16 TRBV19 TGTGCCAGTAGCCTCTCAGGGGGGAATCGAGGCTATGGCTACACCTTC CASSLSGGNRGYGYTF
- - TRBJ2-5 15 TRBV28 TGTGCCAGCAGTTCCCTAGTTGGCGGAACAGAGACCCAGTACTTC CASSSLVGGTETQYF
- TRBD1 TRBJ2-1 16 TRBV20-1 TGCAGTGCTAGAGCCGTACAGGGGGCGGCCTACAATGAGCAGTTCTTC CSARAVQGAAYNEQFF
- TRBD1 TRBJ1-1 14 TRBV5-1 TGCGCCAGCAGTGGTTCTACAGGGGGGACTGAAGCTTTCTTT CASSGSTGGTEAFF
few - TRBJ1-3 16 TRBV30 TGTGCCTGGAGTCGACATCTCAGCCTCTCTGGAAACACCATATATTTT CAWSRHLSLSGNTIYF
many TRBD1 TRBJ1-1 11 TRBV28 TGTGCCAGCAGGGGACAGATTGAAGCTTTCTTT CASRGQIEAFF
many - TRBJ2-2 13 TRBV19 TGTGCCAGTAGTATCCCATTAACCGGGGAGCTGTTTTTT CASSIPLTGELFF
few TRBD2 TRBJ2-7 13 TRBV7-9 TGTGCCAGCGAGGGACTAGCGGGAGACGAGCAGTACTTC CASEGLAGDEQYF
- TRBD1 TRBJ1-1 16 TRBV20-1 TGCAGTGCTAGACCCGAGAGGGGACAGTGGGCCCGTGAAGCTTTCTTT CSARPERGQWAREAFF
many TRBD2 TRBJ2-1 15 TRBV19 TGTGCCAGTAGTATAAACCCGGGACTAAACAATGAGCAGTTCTTC CASSINPGLNNEQFF
few - TRBJ1-2 14 TRBV28 TGTGCCAGCAGTTCGGGATCCCAAAACTATGGCTACACCTTC CASSSGSQNYGYTF
- TRBD1 TRBJ1-1 17 TRBV28 TGTGCCAGCAGTTTATCGTTTCCGGGACAGTCGGACACTGAAGCTTTCTTT CASSLSFPGQSDTEAFF
many - TRBJ1-1 14 TRBV12-3/TRBV12-4 TGTGCCAGCAGGCAGGAGGTGTTGGACACTGAAGCTTTCTTT CASRQEVLDTEAFF
- - TRBJ2-5 15 TRBV5-4 TGTGCCAGCAGTCCCCGGGACACTGGGAGGGAGACCCAGTACTTC CASSPRDTGRETQYF
- - TRBJ1-3 16 TRBV12-3/TRBV12-4 TGTGCCAGCAGTTTAGGGACCGAGGGTATCGGAAACACCATATATTTT CASSLGTEGIGNTIYF
few - TRBJ2-2 15 TRBV9 TGTGCCAGCAGCGTAGGATTGGTGAACACCGGGGAGCTGTTTTTT CASSVGLVNTGELFF
- TRBD1 TRBJ2-2 17 TRBV20-1 TGCAGTGCTAGATACCCCAGGGGGCAAAGGAACACCGGGGAGCTGTTTTTT CSARYPRGQRNTGELFF
many - TRBJ2-1 16 TRBV7-3 TGTGCCAGCAGCTTATTAAGTCTGCCCGGGTCGAGCGAGCAGTTCTTC CASSLLSLPGSSEQFF
- - TRBJ2-2 16 TRBV5-4 TGTGCCAGCACCCCGCTGGGGGGGCATAACACCGGGGAGCTGTTTTTT CASTPLGGHNTGELFF
many TRBD2 TRBJ2-5 15 TRBV12-3/TRBV12-4 TGTGCCAGCAGTTATAGCGGGGGGACCCAAGAGACCCAGTACTTC CASSYSGGTQETQYF
many - TRBJ2-7 15 TRBV7-6 TGTGCCAGCAGCACGCCGACCGCTAGCTCCTACGAGCAGTACTTC CASSTPTASSYEQYF
many - TRBJ2-3 16 TRBV24-1 TGTGCCACCAGTGACCCTAAGGGGACCTGGGGAGATACGCAGTATTTT CATSDPKGTWGDTQYF
- - TRBJ1-1 13 TRBV20-1 TGCAGTGCTAGTACAGATATGAACACTGAAGCTTTCTTT CSASTDMNTEAFF
many - TRBJ2-4 14 TRBV18 TGTGCCAGCTCACCCGACAGGGCCAAAAACATTCAGTACTTC CASSPDRAKNIQYF
many - TRBJ2-1 11 TRBV7-2 TGTGCCAGCAGCTCCCTCAATGAGCAGTTCTTC CASSSLNEQFF
- TRBD2 TRBJ2-2 16 TRBV20-1 TGCAGTGCTAGAGATATGCGGGAGGCAGACACCGGGGAGCTGTTTTTT CSARDMREADTGELFF
- - TRBJ1-2 15 TRBV10-3 TGTGCCATCAGTGAGTCCCGGGACGGACTCTATGGCTACACCTTC CAISESRDGLYGYTF
many TRBD1 TRBJ1-1 16 TRBV7-8 TGTGCCAGCAGCTCCATGCACAGGGGACCGTACACTGAAGCTTTCTTT CASSSMHRGPYTEAFF
many - TRBJ1-4 12 TRBV25-1 TGTGCCAGCAGTGGCCCTCGGCGAAAACTGTTTTTT CASSGPRRKLFF
many - TRBJ2-1 13 TRBV11-2 TGTGCCAGCAGCTCAACAAGGGTCTATGAGCAGTTCTTC CASSSTRVYEQFF
many - TRBJ2-7 14 TRBV19 TGTGCCAGTAGTATTAATGGGCACTCCTACGAGCAGTACTTC CASSINGHSYEQYF
few TRBD2 TRBJ2-5 15 TRBV20-1 TGCAGTGCGAGGGACTCCCGGGGGGTCGAGGAGACCCAGTACTTC CSARDSRGVEETQYF
many TRBD1 TRBJ2-3 16 TRBV6-1 TGTGCCAGCAGTTTATCCGGGGACAGCCTTTGGGATACGCAGTATTTT CASSLSGDSLWDTQYF
few TRBD1 TRBJ1-2 13 TRBV12-3/TRBV12-4 TGTGCCAGCAGTCCGAACAGGGGTTTCGGCTACACCTTC CASSPNRGFGYTF
many - TRBJ1-1 14 TRBV15 TGTGCCACCAGCAGAGGCCCGCAGAACACTGAAGCTTTCTTT CATSRGPQNTEAFF
many - TRBJ2-4 11 TRBV19 TGTGCCAGTAGTATGGGTACAGCCGCGGACTTC CASSMGTAADF
many - TRBJ1-2 13 TRBV27 TGTGCCAGCAGTCGGGCAGCTAACTATGGCTACACCTTC CASSRAANYGYTF
many - TRBJ1-5 14 TRBV7-2 TGTGCCAGCAGCCTTATAGGGGTAAATCAGCCCCAGCATTTT CASSLIGVNQPQHF
many - TRBJ1-2 13 TRBV7-8 TGTGCCAGCAGCTTATCAGAGAACTATGGCTACACCTTC CASSLSENYGYTF
many - TRBJ2-7 12 TRBV7-2 TGTGCCAGCAGCTTAACGTTATACGAGCAGTACTTC CASSLTLYEQYF
- - TRBJ1-1 15 TRBV12-3/TRBV12-4 TGTGCCAGCAGGCGGTCGGGGGGATGGAACACTGAAGCTTTCTTT CASRRSGGWNTEAFF
few - TRBJ2-7 17 TRBV20-1 TGCAGTGCTACTTGGCTTTATCCAGGGGGAGGCTCCTACGAGCAGTACTTC CSATWLYPGGGSYEQYF
many TRBD1 TRBJ1-6 13 TRBV7-6 TGTGCCAGCAGCCGGACAGGGCGACCACCCCTCCACTTT CASSRTGRPPLHF
many - TRBJ1-1 14 TRBV7-9 TGTGCCAGCAGCTTAGCTGGACGAAGTAGCAGAGCTTTCTTT CASSLAGRSSRAFF
many TRBD1 TRBJ1-2 13 TRBV29-1 TGCAGCGCCGGGGGACAGGCGATCTATGGCTACACCTTC CSAGGQAIYGYTF
many TRBD2 TRBJ2-1 14 TRBV6-1 TGTGCCAGCAGTGAACTAGCGGGAGTGTATGAGCAGTTCTTC CASSELAGVYEQFF
many - TRBJ2-7 15 TRBV5-1 TGCGCCAGCAGCTTGGAGGTGGCGGGACCCTACGAGCAGTACTTC CASSLEVAGPYEQYF
many - TRBJ1-1 13 TRBV7-9 TGTGCCAGCAGCTTCCCACTTAACACTGAAGCTTTCTTT CASSFPLNTEAFF